The subject of this entry is one TCR beta chain. This clonotype occurred many times. No cognate antigen has been identified for it. No much larger clonotype is one base removed from it; base qualities were not supplied. The sample originates from a study of T cells in Graves' hyperthyroidism and ophthalmopathy (dated by TCRdb to about 2019). At the level of the whole study: Peripheral blood was collected at initial diagnosis, before any treatment. To identify TCR V-J signatures that set the groups apart, the researchers used a discovery cohort of about a hundred patients, made up of 40 to 45 with Graves' ophthalmopathy and about 55 with stable Graves' hyperthyroidism. Prospective prediction of ophthalmopathy was tested in an independent validation cohort consisting of about 19 hyperthyroidism patients and more than 15 patients who later progressed to ophthalmopathy. The roughly 100 discovery patients were randomly split 7:3 into training and test sets. The study also compared thyroid tissue and blood T-cell repertoires from about six Graves' hyperthyroidism patients. After sampling, hyperthyroidism patients received methimazole starting at 30 mg daily, and ophthalmopathy patients received high-dose intravenous methylprednisolone. According to the paper, TCR Vbeta CDR3 sequencing was carried out on some 140 peripheral blood samples, which came from fewer than 50 ophthalmopathy, around 75 hyperthyroidism and roughly 17 progressor patients. What the study reported, not specific to this receptor: No statistical method was used to fix the sample size in advance, and group allocation was not hidden from the investigators. Ophthalmopathy was separated from stable hyperthyroidism by a 13 V-J signature model, with approximately 86% sensitivity and about 81% specificity obtained in cross-validation and 80%/75% obtained in testing. Most expanded thyroid clonotypes (frequency above 0.001) were also detected in blood, a finding suggesting that blood repertoires may reflect thyroid immune responses. During validation, the model predicted progression to ophthalmopathy a median of approximately six months ahead of onset, with approximately 71% sensitivity and 72.22% specificity.

The TCR beta CDR3 regions were amplified from the RNA transcripts. A first-round RT-PCR of the TCR CDR3 used the HTBI primer set with the Qiagen OneStep RT-PCR kit. The libraries were constructed in a second round of multiplex PCR and then size-selected and purified. Paired-end sequencing of the libraries was performed with 100 bp reads on an Illumina HiSeq2000. In the original analysis: SOAPnuke was used to process the raw data, throwing out any read that contained adapters or uncalled bases, had a mean Phred below 15, or lacked an exact constant-primer or identifier match. COPE v1.2.5 was used to merge high-quality paired reads, and clonotypes were defined as unique nucleotide sequences. MiTCR v1.1 was used to align clonotypes to the IMGT TRBV, TRBD and TRBJ reference segments. Only V-J combinations with frequency above 0.0001, covering roughly 99% of repertoires, were analysed. A TCS score was defined as the ratio of F50 (clonal expansion) to E x V (chaos), with BLOSUM62-based TCRdist applied between CDR3 peptides within each V-J. Welch's t-statistics and random forest reduced fewer than 550 V-J features to some 14, which were used in a naive Bayes classifier (R e1071). TCRdb applied fastp at Q25 and MiXCR to the public reads, then kept only in-frame beta chains. Records with the same CDR3 protein are collapsed into one entry carrying the most frequent genes and DNA. The V and J calls were determined by TCRdb, not by the authors. The sample has over 250,000 distinct CDR3 sequences on record, around 15% of them singletons. The ten largest clones take up roughly 35% of the sample.

Here V drops 1 base and J drops 4 bases, and the junction holds 10 bases not matched to any gene. The cysteine opens and the phenylalanine closes a CDR3 of 17 amino acids. Of the read, only the CDR3 DNA is kept; its 51 bases are in frame from base 1. As encoded in the germline V gene, CDR1 is SGHDN while CDR2 is FVKESK. Moderately to severely active disease, a Clinical Activity Score of at least 3, a NOSPECS grade of at least 4, and a duration under 3 months were present in ophthalmopathy patients. Patients with uncontrolled infections, other autoimmune diseases, pregnancy or lactation were excluded. Diagnoses relied on clinical symptoms, serum thyroxine and TRAb, thyroid ultrasound and orbital computed tomography. PBMCs were separated from roughly 10 ml of fresh peripheral blood using Ficoll-Paque density gradient centrifugation. Total RNA was extracted using Trizol reagent, and RNA quality was assessed on an Agilent 2100 Bioanalyzer.

Rearrangement joined TRBV14 to TRBJ2-1, and TRBD1 aligns with 7 junction nucleotides. Sequencing was performed on blood. The TCR was taken from a woman aged 40 to 50 with Graves' ophthalmopathy. The bases read TGTGCCAGCAGCCAAGTTTATGGGACAGAGGGTTACAATGAGCAGTTCTTC. It translates to CASSQVYGTEGYNEQFF.